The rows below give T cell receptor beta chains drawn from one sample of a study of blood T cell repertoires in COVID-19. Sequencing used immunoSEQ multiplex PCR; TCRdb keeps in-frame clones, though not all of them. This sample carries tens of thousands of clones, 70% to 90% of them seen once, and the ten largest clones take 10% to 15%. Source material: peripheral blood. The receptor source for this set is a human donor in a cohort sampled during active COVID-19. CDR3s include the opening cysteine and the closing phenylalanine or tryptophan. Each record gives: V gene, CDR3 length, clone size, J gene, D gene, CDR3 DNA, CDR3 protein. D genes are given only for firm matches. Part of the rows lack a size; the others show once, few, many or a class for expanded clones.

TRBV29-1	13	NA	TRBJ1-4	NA	TGCAGCGGCGCGGGGGGAACTAATGAAAAACTGTTTTTT	CSGAGGTNEKLFF
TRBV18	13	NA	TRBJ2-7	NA	TGTGCCAGCTCACCCCGCGCGTATGGCGAGCAGTACTTC	CASSPRAYGEQYF
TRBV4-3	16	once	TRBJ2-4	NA	TGCGCCAGCAGCAACGGTCCCACGGGGGTACAGCCGGCTCAGTACTTC	CASSNGPTGVQPAQYF
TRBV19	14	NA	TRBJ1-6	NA	TGTGCCAGTAGTATAACCAGGGTTAATTCACCCCTCCACTTT	CASSITRVNSPLHF
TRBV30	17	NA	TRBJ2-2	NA	TGTGCCTGGAGTGTACGCGCCGGGGGAGTACGGACCGGGGAGCTGTTTTTT	CAWSVRAGGVRTGELFF
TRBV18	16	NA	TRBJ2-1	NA	TGTGCCAGCTCACCCCAGGGGAGGGGCTCCTACAATGAGCAGTTCTTC	CASSPQGRGSYNEQFF
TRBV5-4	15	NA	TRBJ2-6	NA	TGTGCCAGCAGCGTCAGGGGCGCTGGGGCCAACGTCCTGACTTTC	CASSVRGAGANVLTF
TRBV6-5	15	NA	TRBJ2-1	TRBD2	TGTGCCAGCAGTTACAGCGGGGGGGGAAACAATGAGCAGTTCTTC	CASSYSGGGNNEQFF
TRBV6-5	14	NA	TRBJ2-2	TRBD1	TGTGCCAGCAGGGGGACAGCGAACACCGGGGAGCTGTTTTTT	CASRGTANTGELFF
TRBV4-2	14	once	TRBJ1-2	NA	TGTGCCAGCAGCCAGGCAGGGGCTAACTATGGCTACACCTTC	CASSQAGANYGYTF
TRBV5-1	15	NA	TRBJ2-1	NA	TGCGCCAGCAGCCCAAGACTGAATGAGGAAAATGAGCAGTTCTTC	CASSPRLNEENEQFF
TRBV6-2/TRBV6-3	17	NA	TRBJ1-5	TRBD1	TGTGCCAGCAGTCTCCATTCCGGGACAGGGGACAATCAGCCCCAGCATTTT	CASSLHSGTGDNQPQHF
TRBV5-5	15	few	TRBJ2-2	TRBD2	TGTGCCAGCAGCTTGGAGTCTAGCGGGACCGGGGAGCTGTTTTTT	CASSLESSGTGELFF
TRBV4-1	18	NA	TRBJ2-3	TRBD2	TGCGCCAGCTCTAACCGTATCCCTAGCGGGGGATACACAGATACGCAGTATTTT	CASSNRIPSGGYTDTQYF
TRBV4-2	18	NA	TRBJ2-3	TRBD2	TGTGCCAGCAGCCTGGGACTAGCGGGGGGACTAGCACAGATACGGCAGTATTTT	CASSLGLAGGLAQIRQYF